One sample yielded the 20 T cell receptor beta chains listed below, sequenced in a study of blood T cell repertoires in COVID-19. Data came from immunoSEQ multiplex PCR; TCRdb stores just in-frame clones and leaves some out. The sample has about 480,000 clones; 88% are singletons. Source material: PBMCs or T cells enriched from blood (not recorded which). Source of these receptors: a woman in her 40s who had recovered from COVID-19.

This clone was seen a handful of times. The chain links TRBV13 to TRBJ2-1; weak D call: TRBD2 (6 bases). Trimming cost V 5 bases and J 6 bases, with 17 bases left between them. CDR1 and CDR2 (germline): PRHDT, FYEKMQ (reference sequence). The CDR3 totals 15 residues. The CDR3 region has the DNA TGTGCCAGCAGCCCCGAGACAGCCGGGAGCAATGAGCAGTTCTTC. Residues: CASSPETAGSNEQFF.

This sequence joins TRBV6-5 and TRBJ2-1, with D tentatively TRBD1 (5 bases). V gave up 6 bases and J gave up 6 bases, with 6 bases separating them. CDR3 length: 11 residues. The germline CDR1 and CDR2 sequences are MNHEY and SVGAGI. The CDR3 DNA reads as TGTGCCAGCAGCCAGGGCAATGAGCAGTTCTTC. This translates into CASSQGNEQFF.

The genes are TRBV7-9 and TRBJ2-7, with TRBD1 identical over 7 bases. The CDR3 extends over 14 amino acids. V lost 5 bases, J lost 0 bases, and 4 bases stayed unmatched. Germline V gene lookup returns CDR1 SEHNR and CDR2 FQNEAQ (reference sequence). The DNA for the CDR3 is TGTGCCAGCAGCCCCAGGGACAGCTCCTACGAGCAGTACTTC. Its translation is CASSPRDSSYEQYF.

This chain uses TRBV2 with TRBJ1-2; D remains unclear. Germline V gives CDR1 SNHLY, CDR2 FYNNEI. CDR3 size: 17 residues. V dropped 8 bases and J dropped 1 base, with 23 bases sitting between them. CDR3 sequence: CASGGSYAGRYNYGYTF. The CDR3 DNA is TGTGCCAGCGGCGGGTCTTATGCGGGCCGTTATAACTATGGCTACACCTTC.

The V gene is TRBV7-2, the J gene TRBJ1-3; 9 bases map to TRBD1. Trimming at V came to 5 bases and at J to 0 bases, leaving 14 bases not matched to a gene. The CDR3 extends over 19 amino acids. CDR1 is SGHTA and CDR2 is FQGNSA in the germline V gene. CDR3 nucleotide sequence: TGTGCCAGCAGCCCGGGGTGGGACAGGGTCCCTCTCTCTGGAAACACCATATATTTT. The encoded protein is CASSPGWDRVPLSGNTIYF.

The gene calls are TRBV18 and TRBJ2-5; tentatively, D is TRBD2 (6 bases). CDR1 and CDR2 from the germline V gene are KGHSH and LQKENI. V was cut by 3 bases and J by 5 bases, with 16 bases left in between. There are 15 residues in the CDR3. CDR3 amino acids: CASSPLAEAWETQYF. CDR3 DNA sequence: TGTGCCAGCTCACCTTTAGCGGAGGCGTGGGAGACCCAGTACTTC.

The chain has TRBV19 and TRBJ1-4, with D hard to call. The germline V and J ends were trimmed by 1 base and 7 bases, with 13 bases remaining between them. Germline-derived CDR1 and CDR2 are LNHDA and SQIVND (reference sequence). The CDR3 totals 15 residues. The CDR3: CASSIVERVSEKLFF. In nucleotides, the CDR3 is TGTGCCAGTAGTATAGTAGAGAGGGTCAGTGAAAAACTGTTTTTT.

The chain has TRBV25-1 and TRBJ1-6; D unresolved. V shed 5 bases and J shed 6 bases, with 14 bases lying between them. Germline V CDR1 and CDR2: MGHDK, SYGVNS. CDR3 length: 15 residues. The DNA for the CDR3 is TGTGCCAGCAGTAAAAGGGAGGCGGCTAATTCACCCCTCCACTTT. Translating it yields CASSKREAANSPLHF.

The genes are TRBV11-3 and TRBJ1-3, with D tentatively TRBD1 (6 bases). CDR3 size: 14 residues. Germline V gene lookup returns CDR1 SGHNT and CDR2 YENEEA. Between the trimmed V and J ends, which lost 5 bases and 4 bases, there was a span of 12 bases. CDR3 in DNA: TGTGCCAGCAGCCCCACAGGGTTCGGAAACACCATATATTTT. Encoded protein: CASSPTGFGNTIYF.

CDR3 sequence (DNA): TGTGCCATCAGAGGACTAGCGGGAGACGGGGAGCAGTTCTTC. Protein product: CAIRGLAGDGEQFF. J is TRBJ2-1 and V is TRBV10-3; 13 bases are a match to TRBD2. V lost 6 bases and J lost 10; bases outside the gene matches: 6. The CDR3 has 14 residues. Germline V gene sequence: CDR1 ENHRY, CDR2 SYGVKD.

V gene TRBV4-3 combines with J gene TRBJ1-5, with D unclear. The V gene's germline CDR1 is LGHNA and CDR2 YSLEER. Deletions cut 0 bases from V and 2 bases from J, with 20 bases between. This CDR3 is 19 amino acids long. The CDR3 DNA reads TGCGCCAGCAGCCAAGATCTAAAAACGGGTTCTTTTGGCAATCAGCCCCAGCATTTT. Its translation is CASSQDLKTGSFGNQPQHF.

The sample holds one count of this clone. This chain connects TRBV4-1 to TRBJ1-1; TRBD1 aligns across 9 bases. The V gene's germline CDR1 is MGHRA and CDR2 YSYEKL. This CDR3 spans 14 amino acids. V lost 5 bases to trimming and J lost 5 bases; unmatched junction nucleotides: 6. The CDR3 coding sequence is TGCGCCAGCAGCAAGGACAGGGGTGGGACTGAAGCTTTCTTT. It specifies CASSKDRGGTEAFF.

The chain has TRBV2 and TRBJ2-6; possibly TRBD1 for D (5 bases). The germline CDR1 and CDR2 sequences are SNHLY and FYNNEI. V dropped 8 bases and J dropped 3 bases, with 11 bases sitting between them. This CDR3 region has 14 residues. The CDR3 spells CASGQGGGANVLTF. The CDR3 DNA sequence: TGTGCCAGCGGTCAGGGCGGTGGGGCCAACGTCCTGACTTTC.

This chain joins TRBV10-1 and TRBJ1-3; no clear D. The germline V and J ends were trimmed by 7 bases and 1 base, with 8 bases remaining between them. Germline V gives CDR1 WNHNN, CDR2 SYGVQD (reference sequence). The CDR3 runs 13 residues. The CDR3 coding sequence is TGCGCCAGCACCCAGGAATCTGGAAACACCATATATTTT. It is translated as CASTQESGNTIYF.

The chain has TRBV5-5 and TRBJ2-2, with D perhaps matching TRBD1 (6 bases). There are 14 residues in the CDR3. With 7 bases removed from V and 5 bases from J, the gap between germline ends came to 15 bases. Germline loops: CDR1 SGHKS, CDR2 YYEKEE (reference sequence). CDR3 bases: TGTGCCAGCCGCCGCCAGCAGGGGACCGGGGAGCTGTTTTTT. It translates to CASRRQQGTGELFF.

V usage is TRBV27 and J usage is TRBJ1-4, with 7 bases that match TRBD1. Trimming removed 5 bases from V and 6 bases from J; junction bases left unmatched: 9. The CDR3 is 15 residues long. Germline V gives CDR1 MNHEY, CDR2 SMNVEV (reference sequence). The CDR3 region is CASSPLTGNDEKLFF. The DNA for the CDR3 is TGTGCCAGCAGTCCCCTGACAGGGAATGATGAAAAACTGTTTTTT.

This chain joins TRBV11-2 and TRBJ2-5; 7 bases fit TRBD1. The germline gives CDR1 SGHAT, CDR2 FQNNGV. The CDR3 is 11 amino acids. V gave up 3 bases and J gave up 12 bases; unmatched junction bases: 4. The CDR3 spells CASSFGTAKYF. The CDR3 bases are TGTGCCAGCAGCTTCGGGACAGCCAAGTACTTC. The full variable domain, in which reference TRBV11-2 and TRBJ2-5 provide the parts outside the CDR3, is EAGVAQSPRYKIIEKRQSVAFWCNPISGHATLYWYQQILGQGPKLLIQFQNNGVVDDSQLPKDRFSAERLKGVDSTLKIQPAKLEDSAVYLCASSFGTAKYFGPGTRLLVL.

V and J are TRBV7-9 and TRBJ2-1; D not certain. CDR1 is SEHNR and CDR2 is FQNEAQ in the germline V gene (reference sequence). The CDR3 runs to 14 residues. V lost 7 bases and J 4 bases, leaving 14 bases between the germline ends. This CDR3 reads CASIEVADYNEQFF. In DNA, the CDR3 is TGTGCCAGCATCGAGGTGGCAGATTACAATGAGCAGTTCTTC.

The rearrangement joins TRBV7-2 to TRBJ2-3; 7 bases line up with TRBD1. The CDR3 extends over 15 amino acids. V dropped 0 bases and J dropped 4; count of bases not matched to a gene: 4. The germline V gene encodes CDR1 SGHTA and CDR2 FQGNSA. CDR3 sequence reads: CASSLAGTESDTQYF. DNA of the CDR3: TGTGCCAGCAGCTTAGCGGGGACAGAATCAGATACGCAGTATTTT.

The chain couples TRBV9 to TRBJ2-1, with a tentative D call TRBD2 (6 bases). Germline values: CDR1 SGDLS, CDR2 YYNGEE. Trimming cost V 0 bases and J 11 bases, with 18 bases left between them. The CDR3 has 15 amino acids. CDR3 nucleotides: TGTGCCAGCAGCGTAGATGCGGGAACAACCGATAAGCAGTTCTTC. Translating it yields CASSVDAGTTDKQFF. Looking up the rest from reference TRBV9 and TRBJ2-1 gives the full variable domain: DSGVTQTPKHLITATGQRVTLRCSPRSGDLSVYWYQQSLDQGLQFLIQYYNGEERAKGNILERFSAQQFPDLHSELNLSSLELGDSALYFCASSVDAGTTDKQFFGPGTRLTVL.